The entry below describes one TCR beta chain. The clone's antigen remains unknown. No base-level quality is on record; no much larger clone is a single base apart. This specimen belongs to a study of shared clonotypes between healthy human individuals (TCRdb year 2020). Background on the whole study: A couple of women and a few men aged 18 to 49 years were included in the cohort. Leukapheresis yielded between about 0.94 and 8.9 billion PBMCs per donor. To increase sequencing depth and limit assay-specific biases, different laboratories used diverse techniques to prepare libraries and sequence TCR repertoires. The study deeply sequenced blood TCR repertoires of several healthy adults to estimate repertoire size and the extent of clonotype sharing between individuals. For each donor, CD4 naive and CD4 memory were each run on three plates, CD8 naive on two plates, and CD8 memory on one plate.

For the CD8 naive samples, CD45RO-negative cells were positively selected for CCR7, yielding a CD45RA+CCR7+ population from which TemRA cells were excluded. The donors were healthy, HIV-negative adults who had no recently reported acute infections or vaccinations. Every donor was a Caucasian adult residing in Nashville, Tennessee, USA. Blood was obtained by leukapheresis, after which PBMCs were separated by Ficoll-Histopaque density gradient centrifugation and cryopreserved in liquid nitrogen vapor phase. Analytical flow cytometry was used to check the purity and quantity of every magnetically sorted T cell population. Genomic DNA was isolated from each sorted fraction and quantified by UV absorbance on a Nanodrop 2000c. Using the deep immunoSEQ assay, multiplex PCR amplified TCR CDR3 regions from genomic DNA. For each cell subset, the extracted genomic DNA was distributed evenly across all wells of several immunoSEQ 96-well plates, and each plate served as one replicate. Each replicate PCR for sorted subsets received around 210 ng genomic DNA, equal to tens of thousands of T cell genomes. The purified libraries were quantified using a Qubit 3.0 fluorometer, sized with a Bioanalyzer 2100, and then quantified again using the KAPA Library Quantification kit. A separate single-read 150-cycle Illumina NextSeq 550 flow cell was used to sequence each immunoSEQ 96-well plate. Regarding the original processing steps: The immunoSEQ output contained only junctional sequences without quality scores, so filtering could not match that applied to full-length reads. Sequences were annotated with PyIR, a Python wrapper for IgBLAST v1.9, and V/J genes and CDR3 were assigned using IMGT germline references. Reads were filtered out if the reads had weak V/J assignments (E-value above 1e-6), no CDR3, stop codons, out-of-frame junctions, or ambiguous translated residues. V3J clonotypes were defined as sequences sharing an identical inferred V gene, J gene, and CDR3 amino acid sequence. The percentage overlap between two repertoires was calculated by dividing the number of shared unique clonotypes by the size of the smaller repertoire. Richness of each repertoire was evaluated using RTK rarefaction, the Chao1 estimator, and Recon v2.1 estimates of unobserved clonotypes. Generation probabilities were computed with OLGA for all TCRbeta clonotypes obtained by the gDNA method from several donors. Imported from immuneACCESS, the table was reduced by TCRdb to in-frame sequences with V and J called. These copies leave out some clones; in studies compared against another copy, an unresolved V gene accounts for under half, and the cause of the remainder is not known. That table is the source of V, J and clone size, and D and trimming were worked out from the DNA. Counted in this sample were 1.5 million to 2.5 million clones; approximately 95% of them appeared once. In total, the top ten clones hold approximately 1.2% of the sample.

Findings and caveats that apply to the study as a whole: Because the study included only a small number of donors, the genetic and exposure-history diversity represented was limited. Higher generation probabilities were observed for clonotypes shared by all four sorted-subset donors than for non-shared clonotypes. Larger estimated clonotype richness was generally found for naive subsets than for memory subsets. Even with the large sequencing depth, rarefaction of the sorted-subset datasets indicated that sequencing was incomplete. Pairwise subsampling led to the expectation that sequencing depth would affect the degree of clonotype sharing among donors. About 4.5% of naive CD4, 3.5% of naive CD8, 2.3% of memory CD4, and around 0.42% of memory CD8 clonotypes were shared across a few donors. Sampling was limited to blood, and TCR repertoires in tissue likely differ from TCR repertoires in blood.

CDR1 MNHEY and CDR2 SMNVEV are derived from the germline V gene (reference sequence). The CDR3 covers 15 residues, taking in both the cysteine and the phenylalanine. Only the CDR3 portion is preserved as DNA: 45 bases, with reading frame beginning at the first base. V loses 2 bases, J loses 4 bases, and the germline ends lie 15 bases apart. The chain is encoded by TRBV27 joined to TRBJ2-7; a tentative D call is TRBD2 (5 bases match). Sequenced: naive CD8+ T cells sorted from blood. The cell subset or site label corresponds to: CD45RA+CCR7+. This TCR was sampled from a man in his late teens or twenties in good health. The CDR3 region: CASSLEGPGLYEQYF. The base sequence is TGTGCCAGCAGTTTAGAGGGTCCTGGTCTTTACGAGCAGTACTTC.